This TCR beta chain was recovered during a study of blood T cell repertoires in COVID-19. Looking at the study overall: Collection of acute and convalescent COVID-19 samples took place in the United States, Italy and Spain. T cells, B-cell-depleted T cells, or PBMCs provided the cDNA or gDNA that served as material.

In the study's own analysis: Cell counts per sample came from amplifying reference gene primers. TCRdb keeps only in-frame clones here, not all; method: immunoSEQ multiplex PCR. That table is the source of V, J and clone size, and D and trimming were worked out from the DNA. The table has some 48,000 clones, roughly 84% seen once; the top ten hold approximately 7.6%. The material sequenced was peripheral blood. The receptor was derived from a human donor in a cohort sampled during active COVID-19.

In DNA form, the CDR3 reads TGTGCCAGCGGGGCAAACTCTGGGGCCAACGTCCTGACTTTC. It yields the protein CASGANSGANVLTF. The chain uses TRBV2 and TRBJ2-6, with a weak D call TRBD1 (5 bases). Germline V gives CDR1 SNHLY, CDR2 FYNNEI. The CDR3 length is 14 residues. Trimming removed 8 bases at V and 0 bases at J, with 8 bases between.